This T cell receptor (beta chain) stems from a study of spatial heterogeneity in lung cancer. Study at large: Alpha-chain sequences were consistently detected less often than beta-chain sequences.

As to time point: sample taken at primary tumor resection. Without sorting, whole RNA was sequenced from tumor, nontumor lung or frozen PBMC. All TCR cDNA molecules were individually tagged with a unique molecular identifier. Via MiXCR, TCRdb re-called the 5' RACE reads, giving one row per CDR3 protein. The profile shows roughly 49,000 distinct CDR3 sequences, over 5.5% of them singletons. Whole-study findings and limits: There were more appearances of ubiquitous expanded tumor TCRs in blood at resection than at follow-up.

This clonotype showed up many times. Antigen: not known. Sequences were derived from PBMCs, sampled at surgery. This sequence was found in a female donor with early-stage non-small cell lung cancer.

The CDR3 here is CASSETGFGTQYF. Here the CDR3 DNA reads TGCGCCAGCAGTGAGACAGGGTTCGGGACCCAGTACTTC. V and J are TRBV10-2 and TRBJ2-5, with D maybe TRBD1 (6 bases). Per the germline V gene, CDR1 is WSHSY and CDR2 is SAAADI. Trimming removed 2 bases from V and 7 bases from J, with 11 bases in between. The CDR3 sequence is 13 residues long.